This T cell receptor beta chain comes out of a study of siplizumab effects on memory and regulatory T cells. General study results and limits: Naive or memory phenotype assignment was not possible for roughly 80-97% of proliferating CD4+ or CD8+ clones. Mean Treg-derived proportions of mappable alloreactive CD4+ clones were approximately 69% for siplizumab and 25% to 30% for controls. Unstimulated subset assignment was obtained for only a minor fraction of alloreactive clones. Both greater diversity than memory cells and a major contribution to the alloresponse seemed to characterize naive T cells.

This CDR3 comprises 16 residues. Looked up from germline, CDR1 is MNHEY and CDR2 is SMNVEV (reference sequence). Trimming took 2 bases from V and 10 from J, leaving 20 bases between them. With regard to this clone: What it recognizes is unknown.

Sequenced by immunoSEQ multiplex PCR; TCRdb stores in-frame clones only, minus some. The data hold tens of thousands of clones, with roughly nine tenths observed a single time. The specimen was CD8+ T cells sorted from blood. This chain uses TRBV27 with TRBJ2-2; D may correspond to TRBD1 or TRBD2 (5 bases each). The source is a human donor in good health. The CDR3 spells CASSLEFWQGDAELFF. The CDR3 DNA reads TGTGCCAGCAGTTTAGAGTTTTGGCAGGGAGATGCGGAGCTGTTTTTT.